These T cell receptor beta chains were read from a single sample in a study of shared clonotypes between healthy human individuals. Only in-frame clones appear in the TCRdb table, and some are missing; sequencing was by immunoSEQ multiplex PCR. The data contain about 490,000 clones, over 65% of them singletons. Sequences were obtained from PBMCs. The receptors were sampled from a woman in her 40s in good health. Some clones in this sample may be carry-over from other donors' samples. The CDR3 runs from the conserved cysteine through the conserved F or W. The D gene is left open where the match is weak. A clone size is listed for some rows: how often the clone was seen (once, few, many), or a class if it is expanded.

len,abundance,d_gene,v_gene,j_gene,CDR3nt,CDR3aa
16,once,TRBD2,TRBV4-2,TRBJ2-6,TGTGCCAGCAGCCAAGAAGCGGGGGCCGGGGCCAACGTCCTGACTTTC,CASSQEAGAGANVLTF
13,.,.,TRBV6-1,TRBJ2-3,TGTGCCAGCAGTCCAAGGCTAGCAGATACGCAGTATTTT,CASSPRLADTQYF
16,.,TRBD2,TRBV7-2,TRBJ2-2,TGTGCCAGCAGATATTCAAGCGGGAACTCTGGCGGGGAGCTGTTTTTT,CASRYSSGNSGGELFF
14,.,.,TRBV21-1,TRBJ2-7,TGTGCCAGCAGCCGGGGGCCCAGCTCCTACGAGCAGTACTTC,CASSRGPSSYEQYF
15,many,.,TRBV7-6,TRBJ2-1,TGTGCCAGCAGCTTAGTTCCAGAGGCCTACAATGAGCAGTTCTTC,CASSLVPEAYNEQFF
16,.,.,TRBV5-6,TRBJ2-1,TGTGCCAGCAGCTTGTTTTTACAGGGCGCTTACAATGAGCAGTTCTTC,CASSLFLQGAYNEQFF
19,.,TRBD1,TRBV4-1,TRBJ1-4,TGCGCCAGCAGCCGAAAAACAGGGGGCGGACACAACACTAATGAAAAACTGTTTTTT,CASSRKTGGGHNTNEKLFF
13,once,.,TRBV29-1,TRBJ2-7,TGCAGCGTTCGGGACTGGAACTCCTACGAGCAGTACTTC,CSVRDWNSYEQYF
12,medium-sized,.,TRBV30,TRBJ1-1,TGTGCCTGGAGTCTCCCTGTGTCGAAAGCTTTCTTT,CAWSLPVSKAFF
11,.,.,TRBV30,TRBJ2-3,TGTGCCTGGAATTTGAGAGATACGCAGTATTTT,CAWNLRDTQYF
15,.,TRBD1,TRBV29-1,TRBJ2-3,TGCAGCGTTGAGGGAAGGGCCCCAGGGGGTGATACGCAGTATTTT,CSVEGRAPGGDTQYF
19,once,.,TRBV4-2,TRBJ2-7,TGTGCCAGCAGCCAAGAACGAGTGGGCGTAGGTGATAGATCCTACGAGCAGTACTTC,CASSQERVGVGDRSYEQYF
15,.,TRBD2,TRBV13,TRBJ2-2,TGTGCCAGCAGCAAAGCGGGGGCAAACACCGGGGAGCTGTTTTTT,CASSKAGANTGELFF
16,.,TRBD1,TRBV2,TRBJ2-7,TGTGCCAGCAGGGCGCCACAGGGGATGGGGGCCTACGAGCAGTACTTC,CASRAPQGMGAYEQYF
14,.,.,TRBV10-3,TRBJ2-1,TGTGCCATCGGAAGGGTAGCGGACCACAATGAGCAGTTCTTC,CAIGRVADHNEQFF
13,.,.,TRBV11-3,TRBJ1-1,TGTGCCAGCAGCCCACTACCTTACACTGAAGCTTTCTTT,CASSPLPYTEAFF
16,.,.,TRBV27,TRBJ2-7,TGTGCCAGCAGTCCCGGGCCACAGGCCTACGTCTACGAGCAGTACTTC,CASSPGPQAYVYEQYF
11,.,.,TRBV7-2,TRBJ2-1,TGTGCCAGCAGCTTAGAAGGACTGCAGTTCTTC,CASSLEGLQFF
15,.,TRBD2,TRBV7-9,TRBJ2-3,TGTGCCAGCAGCTCCGTAGCGGGAGGCACAGATACGCAGTATTTT,CASSSVAGGTDTQYF
15,.,.,TRBV5-1,TRBJ2-3,TGCGCCAGCAGCTTGGACTCTCCTAGCACAGATACGCAGTATTTT,CASSLDSPSTDTQYF
15,.,TRBD2,TRBV18,TRBJ2-1,TGTGCCAGCTCACCTCTAGCGGCGAAGAACAATGAGCAGTTCTTC,CASSPLAAKNNEQFF
16,.,TRBD1,TRBV7-8,TRBJ1-3,TGTGCCAGCAGCTTGCTACAGGGGGTAGCGGGAAACACCATATATTTT,CASSLLQGVAGNTIYF
17,.,TRBD2,TRBV15,TRBJ2-1,TGTGCCACCAGCAGAGATGGAGTAGCGGGAGCAATTGGCGAGCAGTTCTTC,CATSRDGVAGAIGEQFF
15,.,.,TRBV4-1,TRBJ2-7,TGCGCCAGCAGCCAAGAGCAAACCCCATCTTACGAGCAGTACTTC,CASSQEQTPSYEQYF
15,.,.,TRBV7-6,TRBJ1-5,TGTGCCAGCAGCTTAGGAGGACAGCGGGGAGGTCCCCAGCATTTT,CASSLGGQRGGPQHF
13,.,.,TRBV19,TRBJ2-7,TGTGCCAGTAGCAGGACTGACAACTACGAGCAGTACTTC,CASSRTDNYEQYF
12,.,.,TRBV30,TRBJ1-2,TGTGCCTGGGGCAGGGGAACCTATGGCTACACCTTC,CAWGRGTYGYTF
15,.,.,TRBV4-3,TRBJ1-4,TGCGCCAGCAGCCAAGGATCTTCAACTAATGAAAAACTGTTTTTT,CASSQGSSTNEKLFF
13,few,.,TRBV19,TRBJ2-4,TGTGCCAGTAGTATTAACCCTGGGGACATTCAGTACTTC,CASSINPGDIQYF
13,.,.,TRBV7-2,TRBJ2-7,TGTGCCAGCAGCCCACCTGGTACATACGAGCAGTACTTC,CASSPPGTYEQYF
15,.,TRBD2,TRBV18,TRBJ2-1,TGTGCCAGCTCACCACAAGGGACTAACAACAATGAGCAGTTCTTC,CASSPQGTNNNEQFF
17,.,.,TRBV4-2,TRBJ2-3,TGTGCCAGCAGCACGCACCGGGGGCTAGCAGTCACAGATACGCAGTATTTT,CASSTHRGLAVTDTQYF
14,.,TRBD2,TRBV30,TRBJ2-7,TGTGCCTGGAGTGGGGGGGGAGGGCCCTACGAGCAGTACTTC,CAWSGGGGPYEQYF
16,.,TRBD1,TRBV7-8,TRBJ1-5,TGTGCCAGCAGCTCTTTCAGGACAGGGCCTGGACAGCCCCAGCACTTT,CASSSFRTGPGQPQHF
13,.,.,TRBV11-3,TRBJ1-1,TGTGCCAGCAGCGAAGGACGCGACACTGAAGCTTTCTTT,CASSEGRDTEAFF
16,once,.,TRBV28,TRBJ2-3,TGTGCCAGCAGCCAGACCCGAATAGGCGTAACAGATACGCAGTATTTT,CASSQTRIGVTDTQYF
20,once,.,TRBV6-1,TRBJ1-5,TGTGCCAGCAGTGAAGTGAAGGGAACAACACCCAAATATAGCAATCAGCCCCAGCATTTT,CASSEVKGTTPKYSNQPQHF
14,.,.,TRBV27,TRBJ1-2,TGTGCCAGCAGTTTATTCCTGTTTAACTATGGCTACACCTTC,CASSLFLFNYGYTF